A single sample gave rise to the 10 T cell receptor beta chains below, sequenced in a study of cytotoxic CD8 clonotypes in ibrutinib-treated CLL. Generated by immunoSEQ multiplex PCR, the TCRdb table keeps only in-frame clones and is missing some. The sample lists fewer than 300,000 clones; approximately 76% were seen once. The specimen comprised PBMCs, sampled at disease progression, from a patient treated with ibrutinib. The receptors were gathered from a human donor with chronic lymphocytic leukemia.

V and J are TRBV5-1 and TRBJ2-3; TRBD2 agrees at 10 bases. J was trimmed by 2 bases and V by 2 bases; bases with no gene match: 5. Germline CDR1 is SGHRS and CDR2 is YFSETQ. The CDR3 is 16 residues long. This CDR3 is CASSFLSGGSTDTQYF. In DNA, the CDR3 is TGCGCCAGCAGCTTTCTTAGCGGGGGGTCCACAGATACGCAGTATTTT.

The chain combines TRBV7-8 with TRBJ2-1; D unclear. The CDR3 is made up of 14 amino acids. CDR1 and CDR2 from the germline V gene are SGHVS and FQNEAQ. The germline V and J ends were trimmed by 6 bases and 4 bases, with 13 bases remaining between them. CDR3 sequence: CASRVTYLYNEQFF. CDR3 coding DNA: TGTGCCAGCAGGGTCACTTACCTATACAATGAGCAGTTCTTC.

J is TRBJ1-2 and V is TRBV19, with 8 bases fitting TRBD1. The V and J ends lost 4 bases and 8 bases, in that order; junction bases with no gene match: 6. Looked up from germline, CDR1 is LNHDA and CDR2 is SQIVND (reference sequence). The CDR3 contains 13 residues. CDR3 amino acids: CASSTRQGRGYTF. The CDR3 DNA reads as TGTGCCAGTAGTACACGACAGGGGAGAGGCTACACCTTC. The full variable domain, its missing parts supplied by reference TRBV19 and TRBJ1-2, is DGGITQSPKYLFRKEGQNVTLSCEQNLNHDAMYWYRQDPGQGLRLIYYSQIVNDFQKGDIAEGYSVSREKKESFPLTVTSAQKNPTAFYLCASSTRQGRGYTFGSGTRLTVV.

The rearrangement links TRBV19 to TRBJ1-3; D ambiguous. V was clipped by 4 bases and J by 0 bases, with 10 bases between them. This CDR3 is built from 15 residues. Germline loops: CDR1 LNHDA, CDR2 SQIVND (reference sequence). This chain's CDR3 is CASSRSGYSGNTIYF. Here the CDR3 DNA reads TGTGCCAGTAGTAGGAGCGGCTACTCTGGAAACACCATATATTTT.

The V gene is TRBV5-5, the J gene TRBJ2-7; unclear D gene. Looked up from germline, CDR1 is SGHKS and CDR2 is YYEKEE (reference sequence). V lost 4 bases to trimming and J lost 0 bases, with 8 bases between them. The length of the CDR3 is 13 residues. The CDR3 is CASSIGPSYEQYF. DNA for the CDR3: TGTGCCAGCAGCATAGGTCCCTCCTACGAGCAGTACTTC.

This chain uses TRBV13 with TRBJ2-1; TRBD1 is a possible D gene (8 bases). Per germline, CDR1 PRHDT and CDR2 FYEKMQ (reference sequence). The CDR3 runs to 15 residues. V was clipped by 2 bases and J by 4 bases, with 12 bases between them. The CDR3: CASSLYRGGYNEQFF. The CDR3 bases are TGTGCCAGCAGCTTATACAGGGGGGGTTACAATGAGCAGTTCTTC. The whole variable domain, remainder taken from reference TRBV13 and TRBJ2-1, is AAGVIQSPRHLIKEKRETATLKCYPIPRHDTVYWYQQGPGQDPQFLISFYEKMQSDKGSIPDRFSAQQFSDYHSELNMSSLELGDSALYFCASSLYRGGYNEQFFGPGTRLTVL.

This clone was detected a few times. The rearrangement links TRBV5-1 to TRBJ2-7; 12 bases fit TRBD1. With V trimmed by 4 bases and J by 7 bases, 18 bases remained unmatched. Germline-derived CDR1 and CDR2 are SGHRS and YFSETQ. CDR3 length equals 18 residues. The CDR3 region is CASSVSGTGGLLPAEQYF. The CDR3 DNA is TGCGCCAGCAGCGTATCCGGGACAGGGGGCCTTTTACCCGCTGAGCAGTACTTC.

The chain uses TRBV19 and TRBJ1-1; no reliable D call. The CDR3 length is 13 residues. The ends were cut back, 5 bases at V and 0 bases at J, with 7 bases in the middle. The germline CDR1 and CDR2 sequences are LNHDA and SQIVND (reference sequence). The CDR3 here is CASSVVVNTEAFF. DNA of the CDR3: TGTGCCAGTAGTGTCGTGGTGAACACTGAAGCTTTCTTT.

This CDR3 is CASSQERQGPYEQYF. CDR3 sequence (DNA): TGCGCCAGCAGCCAAGAACGGCAGGGGCCCTACGAGCAGTACTTC. The chain couples TRBV4-1 to TRBJ2-7, with D possibly TRBD1 on 6 matching bases. This CDR3 spans 15 amino acids. Between the trimmed V and J ends, which lost 0 bases and 2 bases, there was a span of 11 bases. Germline V gene lookup returns CDR1 MGHRA and CDR2 YSYEKL.

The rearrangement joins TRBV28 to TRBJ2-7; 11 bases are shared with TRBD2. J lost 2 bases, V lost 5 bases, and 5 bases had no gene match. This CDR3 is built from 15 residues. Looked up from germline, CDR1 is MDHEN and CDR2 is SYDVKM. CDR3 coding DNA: TGTGCCAGCAGTCCCCGACTAGCGGGACCCTACGAGCAGTACTTC. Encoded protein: CASSPRLAGPYEQYF.